This entry concerns a single T cell receptor beta chain. Its antigen is not known. The primer mix had 60 Vbeta and 13 Jbeta primers. The table came from immunoSEQ multiplex PCR; TCRdb's copy has only in-frame clones and leaves some out. The top ten hold about 2.2% of the sample, which has some 200,000 clones, approximately 81% seen once. The CDR3 totals 14 residues. Germline assignment: CDR1 SQVTM and CDR2 ANQGSEA. The V segment lost 4 bases and the J segment 1 base; nucleotides outside the gene matches: 4. This sample stems from a study of cytomegalovirus exposure and HLA in healthy donors. Study-wide results and caveats: There was a cluster of highly shared sequence variants that was likely a sequencing artifact. Across donors, presence/absence analyses took sequencing depth to be roughly uniform. A later analysis reported that several of the most significant clusters appeared to be linked to common viral pathogens, among them Epstein-Barr virus.

The chain carries TRBV29-1 and TRBJ1-2; 9 positions match TRBD1. The sequence was obtained from a woman in her thirties in good health and CMV-seronegative. Sequenced input: PBMCs. The CDR3 spells CSVVRTGDNYGYTF. CDR3 nucleotides: TGCAGCGTTGTCCGGACAGGGGATAACTATGGCTACACCTTC.